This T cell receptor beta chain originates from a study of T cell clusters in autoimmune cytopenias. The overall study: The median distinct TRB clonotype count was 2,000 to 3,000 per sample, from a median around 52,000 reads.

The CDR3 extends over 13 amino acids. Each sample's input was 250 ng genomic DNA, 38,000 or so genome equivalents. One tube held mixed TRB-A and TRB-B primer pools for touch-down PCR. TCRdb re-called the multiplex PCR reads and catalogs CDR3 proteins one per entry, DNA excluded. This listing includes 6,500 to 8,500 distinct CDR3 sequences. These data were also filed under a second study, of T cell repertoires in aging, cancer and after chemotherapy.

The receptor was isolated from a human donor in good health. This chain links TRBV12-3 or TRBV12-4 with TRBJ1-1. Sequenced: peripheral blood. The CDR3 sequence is CASSSSQNTEALF.